The T cell receptor (beta chain) described here comes from a study of OX40 agonist ivuxolimab in advanced cancers. Study-wide background: People who had prior anti-PD-1, anti-PD-L1 or anti-CTLA-4 therapy could take part, and around 43% had some. Findings and limits, study-wide: Some nonresponders likewise displayed low normalized T-cell clonal expansion.

V lost 5 bases and J lost 8; bases outside the gene matches: 6. Germline V gives CDR1 PRHDT, CDR2 FYEKMQ (reference sequence). CDR3 size: 15 residues. In regard to this clone: Its antigen is still unknown.

The protocol was immunoSEQ multiplex PCR, while the TCRdb copy is restricted to in-frame clones and leaves out a portion. The sample holds around 15,000 clones, around 83% seen once. The sequence was obtained from an adult with an advanced solid tumor such as melanoma, head and neck, liver or kidney cancer. Specimen: CD4+ or CD8+ T cells sorted from blood, collected in a trial of the OX40 agonist ivuxolimab. This chain uses TRBV13 with TRBJ2-1, with 13 bases lining up with TRBD2. CDR3 sequence: CASSTGGLAGDEQFF. The CDR3 region has the DNA TGTGCCAGCAGCACCGGAGGACTAGCGGGAGATGAGCAGTTCTTC.